This TCR beta chain was captured in a study of beta chain features in type 1 diabetes. Whole-study findings and limits: Among patients with Type 1 diabetes, TCRB CDR3s were moderately but significantly shorter in every one of the four CD4+ subsets.

Expressed TCRB transcripts were sequenced because the isolated RNA had all been reverse transcribed beforehand. The protocol was immunoSEQ multiplex PCR, while the TCRdb copy is restricted to in-frame clones and leaves out a portion. The sample has 130,000 or so clones; 7.5% to 9.5% are singletons. CDR3 length: 15 amino acids. V was pared by 6 bases and J by 2 bases, with 5 bases of the junction left unmatched. Per the germline V gene, CDR1 is MNHEY and CDR2 is SVGAGI. As concerns this clone: Its antigen is still unknown.

The sample taken for sequencing was central memory CD4+ T cells from blood. This TCR derives from a man aged 30 to 39 with type 1 diabetes. The chain is built from TRBV6-5 and TRBJ2-5, with 11 nucleotides matching TRBD2. The DNA of the CDR3 is TGTGCCAGCAGCTATGTAGCGGGGGGGCAAGAGACCCAGTACTTC. This translates into CASSYVAGGQETQYF.